Sequencing of this T cell receptor (beta chain) was carried out in a study of blood T cell repertoires in COVID-19. Study-level information: Sites across the United States, Italy and Spain contributed samples from acute and convalescent COVID-19. From T cells, B-cell-depleted T cells, or PBMCs came the material, which was cDNA or gDNA.

Original data processing: Amplification with reference gene primers provided the estimates of nucleated cell counts. The method was immunoSEQ multiplex PCR; TCRdb's version includes in-frame clones alone and lacks a portion of them. V, J and clone size are taken as reported in that table, and D and trimming were inferred from the DNA itself. The repertoire holds 35,000 to 55,000 clones, with approximately 88% as singletons. In this sample, this clone turned up once. V dropped 0 bases and J dropped 11 bases, with 16 bases sitting between them. From germline, CDR1 is GTSNPN and CDR2 SVGIG (reference sequence). The length of the CDR3 is 13 residues.

Sequencing was carried out using peripheral blood. The sequence was collected from a human donor in a cohort sampled during active COVID-19. This sequence joins TRBV30 and TRBJ1-1, with D possibly TRBD1 on 6 matching bases. The CDR3 DNA sequence: TGTGCCTGGAGTGTACGGGGGGCCGAGAGCGCTTTCTTT. It specifies CAWSVRGAESAFF.